This is a list of T cell receptor beta chains from one sample in a study of shared clonotypes between healthy human individuals. Here immunoSEQ multiplex PCR was the method, and the copy in TCRdb shows in-frame clones only, minus some. The sample holds some 2,000,000 clones, almost 96% seen once. The sequencing input was naive CD4+ T cells sorted from blood. Receptors originate from a man younger than 35 in good health. Both conserved end residues are part of each CDR3. The D gene is left open where the match is weak. Clone size appears in some rows only: once, few, many, or a class for an expanded clone.

NA,NA,TRBV2,TRBJ1-1,CASSGPGDTEAFF,TGTGCCAGCAGTGGACCGGGTGACACTGAAGCTTTCTTT
NA,NA,TRBV19,TRBJ1-4,CASTTRDAAAGEKLFF,TGTGCCAGTACCACCCGGGACGCCGCCGCTGGTGAAAAACTGTTTTTT
NA,NA,TRBV7-2,TRBJ2-2,CASSLQGHGELFF,TGTGCCAGCAGCTTACAGGGTCACGGGGAGCTGTTTTTT
TRBD1,NA,TRBV5-1,TRBJ1-5,CARTGGGQPQHF,TGCGCCAGAACAGGGGGCGGGCAGCCCCAGCATTTT
NA,once,TRBV29-1,TRBJ2-7,CSVEDGATDSYEQYF,TGCAGCGTTGAAGATGGGGCGACGGATTCCTACGAGCAGTACTTC
NA,NA,TRBV2,TRBJ2-5,CASSLTFQETQYF,TGTGCCAGCAGCCTGACCTTTCAGGAGACCCAGTACTTC
NA,NA,TRBV19,TRBJ2-5,CASSMGGQALQETQYF,TGTGCCAGTAGTATGGGGGGTCAGGCTTTACAAGAGACCCAGTACTTC
TRBD1,NA,TRBV7-2,TRBJ1-4,CASSRDRGESNEKLFF,TGTGCCAGCAGCCGGGACAGGGGGGAATCAAATGAAAAACTGTTTTTT
NA,few,TRBV10-1,TRBJ1-6,CASSGGANSPLHF,TGCGCCAGCAGTGGGGGGGCTAATTCACCCCTCCACTTT
NA,once,TRBV6-5,TRBJ2-7,CASSYSIQQGRSEQYF,TGTGCCAGCAGTTACTCGATCCAACAGGGTAGGTCCGAGCAGTACTTC
TRBD1,NA,TRBV5-1,TRBJ2-2,CASSRRQGTGELFF,TGCGCCAGCAGCCGCCGACAGGGGACCGGGGAGCTGTTTTTT
NA,NA,TRBV5-1,TRBJ2-3,CASSLAITDTQYF,TGCGCCAGCAGCTTGGCCATCACAGATACGCAGTATTTT
TRBD1,NA,TRBV19,TRBJ2-7,CASSYNRGSYEQYF,TGTGCCAGTAGTTACAACAGGGGAAGCTACGAGCAGTACTTC
TRBD1,NA,TRBV5-1,TRBJ2-7,CASNWDRANEQYF,TGCGCCAGCAACTGGGACAGGGCGAACGAGCAGTACTTC
NA,NA,TRBV18,TRBJ2-7,CASSPGEGTYEQYF,TGTGCCAGCTCACCAGGTGAAGGGACCTACGAGCAGTACTTC
NA,NA,TRBV21-1,TRBJ2-7,CASSKKWGKGQGYEQYF,TGTGCCAGCAGCAAAAAATGGGGCAAAGGGCAGGGCTACGAGCAGTACTTC
TRBD2,NA,TRBV7-9,TRBJ2-7,CASSLSSGTSSYEQYF,TGTGCCAGCAGCTTATCTTCCGGGACTAGCTCCTACGAGCAGTACTTC
TRBD1,NA,TRBV30,TRBJ2-7,CAWTGQASYEQYF,TGTGCCTGGACCGGACAGGCGTCCTACGAGCAGTACTTC
TRBD2,NA,TRBV12-5,TRBJ2-7,CASWEGNYEQYF,TGTGCTAGCTGGGAGGGGAACTACGAGCAGTACTTC
NA,NA,TRBV30,TRBJ1-2,CAWSVHGAGYTF,TGTGCCTGGAGTGTACATGGGGCCGGCTACACCTTC
NA,NA,TRBV5-4,TRBJ2-3,CASSPGPTDTQYF,TGTGCCAGCAGCCCAGGCCCCACAGATACGCAGTATTTT
TRBD1,NA,TRBV6-6,TRBJ1-5,CASSMWDRPNQPQHF,TGTGCCAGCAGTATGTGGGACAGGCCCAATCAGCCCCAGCATTTT
NA,once,TRBV4-3,TRBJ2-3,CASSQESGQLDTQYF,TGCGCCAGCAGCCAAGAATCGGGGCAGTTAGATACGCAGTATTTT
NA,NA,TRBV5-1,TRBJ2-3,CASSLGGEGTDTQYF,TGCGCCAGCAGCTTGGGCGGGGAGGGCACAGATACGCAGTATTTT
NA,NA,TRBV4-2,TRBJ2-1,CASSVDGRIYNEQFF,TGTGCCAGCAGCGTGGACGGGAGAATCTACAATGAGCAGTTCTTC
TRBD1,NA,TRBV28,TRBJ2-7,CASSQSTYRQGLSYEQYF,TGTGCCAGCAGCCAATCTACGTATAGACAGGGGCTCTCCTACGAGCAGTACTTC
NA,once,TRBV5-6,TRBJ2-7,CASSLRIEYEQYF,TGTGCCAGCAGCTTGAGGATCGAGTACGAGCAGTACTTC
NA,NA,TRBV6-1,TRBJ2-1,CASSEERGSYNEQFF,TGTGCCAGCAGTGAGGAACGGGGCTCCTACAATGAGCAGTTCTTC
TRBD1,NA,TRBV29-1,TRBJ2-3,CSVLTRWDRGVPSTDTQYF,TGCAGCGTTTTGACTCGGTGGGACAGGGGAGTCCCAAGCACAGATACGCAGTATTTT
TRBD2,once,TRBV11-2,TRBJ2-2,CAIGLGDTGELFF,TGTGCCATCGGACTAGGAGACACCGGGGAGCTGTTTTTT
NA,NA,TRBV7-8,TRBJ2-3,CASSLEGGGSADTQYF,TGTGCCAGCAGCTTAGAAGGGGGAGGGTCAGCAGATACGCAGTATTTT
TRBD1,once,TRBV4-1,TRBJ2-7,CASSQPGQGRTYEQYF,TGCGCCAGCAGCCAACCGGGACAGGGCCGAACCTACGAGCAGTACTTC
NA,NA,TRBV6-1,TRBJ1-5,CASSAVLQGHQPQHF,TGTGCCAGCAGTGCGGTCTTACAGGGACATCAGCCCCAGCATTTT
NA,NA,TRBV20-1,TRBJ2-1,CSARGGTTQFF,TGCAGTGCTAGGGGGGGGACAACCCAGTTCTTC
TRBD1,NA,TRBV7-2,TRBJ1-2,CASSFRQGSRDGYTF,TGTGCCAGCAGCTTCAGACAGGGGTCCCGCGATGGCTACACCTTC
NA,NA,TRBV6-5,TRBJ1-1,CASRQGKEAFF,TGTGCCAGCAGACAGGGTAAGGAAGCTTTCTTT
TRBD1,NA,TRBV7-9,TRBJ2-3,CASSDRDSTRTDTQYF,TGTGCCAGCAGCGACCGGGACAGTACTCGCACAGATACGCAGTATTTT
NA,NA,TRBV5-1,TRBJ1-2,CASSNIIGGYGYTF,TGCGCCAGCAGCAATATTATAGGCGGCTATGGCTACACCTTC
NA,NA,TRBV7-9,TRBJ1-5,CASSLGSGNQPQHF,TGTGCCAGCAGCTTAGGCTCTGGGAATCAGCCCCAGCATTTT
NA,NA,TRBV11-2,TRBJ2-5,CASSLEFAGQYF,TGTGCCAGCAGCTTAGAATTTGCGGGGCAGTACTTC
NA,few,TRBV6-5,TRBJ2-6,CASSSPGTSGANVLTF,TGTGCCAGCAGTTCGCCCGGGACTTCAGGGGCCAACGTCCTGACTTTC
TRBD2,NA,TRBV18,TRBJ2-3,CASSLSPGLAGTDTQYF,TGTGCCAGCTCACTTTCTCCGGGACTAGCGGGCACAGATACGCAGTATTTT
NA,NA,TRBV5-1,TRBJ2-2,CASSSGLVNTGELFF,TGCGCCAGCAGCTCTGGGTTAGTGAACACCGGGGAGCTGTTTTTT
NA,NA,TRBV7-8,TRBJ2-7,CASSLALSAGSYEQYF,TGTGCCAGCAGCTTAGCGTTAAGTGCCGGTTCCTACGAGCAGTACTTC
TRBD1,NA,TRBV7-7,TRBJ2-5,CASSQTGKATETQYF,TGTGCTAGCAGCCAGACAGGGAAGGCAACTGAGACCCAGTACTTC
TRBD2,NA,TRBV2,TRBJ2-1,CASSEETSGYNEQFF,TGTGCCAGCAGTGAAGAGACTAGCGGTTACAATGAGCAGTTCTTC
TRBD1,NA,TRBV5-1,TRBJ1-2,CASSLALTPGTGEGYTF,TGCGCCAGCAGCTTGGCCTTAACCCCCGGGACAGGGGAGGGCTACACCTTC
NA,NA,TRBV2,TRBJ1-5,CASSEGHREQPQHF,TGTGCCAGCAGTGAAGGACACAGGGAACAGCCCCAGCATTTT
NA,NA,TRBV6-6,TRBJ1-6,CASRKGSSYNSPLHF,TGTGCCAGCAGAAAGGGGAGCTCCTATAATTCACCCCTCCACTTT
TRBD1,once,TRBV10-2,TRBJ2-7,CASSEEGASSYEQYF,TGCGCCAGCAGTGAAGAGGGGGCGAGCTCCTACGAGCAGTACTTC